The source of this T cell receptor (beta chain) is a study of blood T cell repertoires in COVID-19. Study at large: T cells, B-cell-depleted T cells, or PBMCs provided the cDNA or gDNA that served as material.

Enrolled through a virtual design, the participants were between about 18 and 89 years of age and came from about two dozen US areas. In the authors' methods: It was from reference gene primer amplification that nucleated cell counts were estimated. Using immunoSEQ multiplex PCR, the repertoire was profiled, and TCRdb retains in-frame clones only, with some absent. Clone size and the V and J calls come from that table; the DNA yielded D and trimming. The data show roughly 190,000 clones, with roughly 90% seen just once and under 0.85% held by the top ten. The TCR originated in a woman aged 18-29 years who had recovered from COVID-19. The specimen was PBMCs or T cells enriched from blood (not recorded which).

The CDR3 is CASSDDGTTDTQYF. The DNA of the CDR3 is TGTGCCAGCAGTGACGACGGGACTACAGATACGCAGTATTTT. This rearrangement joins TRBV6-4 to TRBJ2-3, with D tentatively TRBD2 (6 bases). Between the trimmed V and J ends, which lost 2 bases and 3 bases, there was a span of 9 bases. Germline CDR1 reads MRHNA; CDR2 reads SNTAGT. The CDR3 is made up of 14 amino acids.